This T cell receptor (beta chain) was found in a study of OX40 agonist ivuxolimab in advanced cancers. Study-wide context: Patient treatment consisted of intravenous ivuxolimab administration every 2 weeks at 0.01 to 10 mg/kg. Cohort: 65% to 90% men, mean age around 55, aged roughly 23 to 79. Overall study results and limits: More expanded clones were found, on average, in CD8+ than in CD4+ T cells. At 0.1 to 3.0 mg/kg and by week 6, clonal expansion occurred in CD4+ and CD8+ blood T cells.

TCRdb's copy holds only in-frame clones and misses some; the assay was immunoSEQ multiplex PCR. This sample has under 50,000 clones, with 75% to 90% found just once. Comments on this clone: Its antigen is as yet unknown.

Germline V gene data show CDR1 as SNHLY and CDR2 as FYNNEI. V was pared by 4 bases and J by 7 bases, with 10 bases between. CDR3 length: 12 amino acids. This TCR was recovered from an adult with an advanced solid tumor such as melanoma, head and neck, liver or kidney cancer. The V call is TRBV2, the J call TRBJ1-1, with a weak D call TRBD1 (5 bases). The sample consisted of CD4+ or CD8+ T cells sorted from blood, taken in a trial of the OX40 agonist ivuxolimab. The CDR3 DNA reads TGTGCCAGCAGTGGCCGACAGCGTGAAGCTTTCTTT. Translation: CASSGRQREAFF.